This entry features one T cell receptor beta chain sequence. Its antigen remains undetermined. Per-base quality was not reported, and no clone a single base away is much larger than it. The CDR3, cysteine through phenylalanine, is 16 amino acids long. The kept DNA is CDR3 alone, 48 bases in frame from the first base. Compared with germline, V lacks 4 bases and J lacks 7 bases; bases without a gene match: 11. The germline V gene yields SGHTA for CDR1 and FQGNSA for CDR2. The data belong to a study of T cell responses to AZD1222 COVID-19 vaccine (dated by TCRdb to the early 2020s). For the study in its entirety: AZD1222 recipients with second doses at about 4 weeks or about 12 weeks were pooled, because spike-specific TCR depth and breadth did not differ between schedules. TCR sequencing was performed for about 240 trial participants, of whom some 200 were given two doses of AZD1222 and 26 were given two doses of MenACWY control vaccine. Trial participants were enrolled by age into subgroups of 18-55, 56-69 and 70-plus years, and roughly 160, 29 and 62 TCR-sequenced participants, respectively, were included in these subgroups. On the study overall, not on this receptor specifically: Reportedly, almost half of the unique spike-specific TCRs recognized epitopes lying outside the regions that are mutated in the B.1.351 and B.1.1.7 variants. Participants were mostly white British, with more females than males. The authors suggested clonal diversity may have been underestimated. Because no day 14 peak-response samples were available, the repertoires could be characterized only after the peak T cell response. After two AZD1222 doses, both the breadth and the depth of spike-specific TCRs were significantly higher than at day 0 and than in MenACWY recipients. In the small 56-69-year group, the increase in depth fell short of significance, most likely because of low power. Conclusions about previously exposed vaccinees are limited, since just five to seven AZD1222 recipients were seropositive for SARS-CoV-2 at baseline. The whole spike protein was spanned by vaccine-associated CD4 TCRs, and dominant responses were seen in regions 160-218 and 743-854.

The CDR3 regions of human TCRbeta chains were analyzed by immunosequencing. Per the original workflow: Repertoire TCRs were matched against a reference library of SARS-CoV-2-specific TCRs generated with the MIRA antigen-specificity platform. Breadth meant the fraction of unique TCRs that were SARS-CoV-2-associated, whereas depth meant the fraction of total T cells that were SARS-CoV-2-associated. Each spike-specific TCR was assigned to its reactive spike region and to a CD4 or CD8 class using the MIRA data. Log10-transformed breadth and depth values were compared by one-way ANOVA with Sidak's multiple comparisons tests. TCRdb took this table from immuneACCESS and kept in-frame rearrangements with V and J called. Such tables lack part of the clones; where checked against another copy, unresolved V genes explain under half of the gap, and the rest is unexplained. That table gives V, J and clone size, and the DNA gave D and trimming. Recorded for this sample are 120,000 or so clones; less than 90% of them occurred a single time. The top ten clonotypes cover around 30% of the sample.

The sample's time point label, decoded: baseline before first vaccination. Vaccinee samples were obtained from the UK trials COV001 and COV002, which included a single-blind randomized controlled phase 2/3 trial of AZD1222 (ChAdOx1 nCoV-19) in healthy adults. For TCRbeta chain sequencing, PBMC samples were collected from trial participants at day 0 and at day 28 after the second dose. The chain employs TRBV7-2 and TRBJ2-1, with 9 central nucleotides matching TRBD2. This clonotype was sampled from an adult in good health. The specimen comprised peripheral blood, sampled on day 0 of AZD1222 vaccination. For the CDR3, the sequence is CASSSSGTSWGNEQFF. The DNA reads TGTGCCAGCAGCTCCTCTGGGACTAGCTGGGGTAATGAGCAGTTCTTC.